This T cell receptor (beta chain) emerged from a study of control samples from healthy donors and cancer patients. In this sample, this clone turned up a few times. Germline-derived CDR1 and CDR2 are MDHEN and SYDVKM. This CDR3 contains 13 residues. V gave up 5 bases and J gave up 10 bases, with 15 bases separating them. Sequencing used immunoSEQ multiplex PCR; TCRdb keeps in-frame clones, though not all of them. In the table there are 70,000 to 90,000 clones, about 94% of which are singletons. The sequence was obtained from a woman under 30 in good health. This chain joins TRBV28 and TRBJ2-1, with no clear D. Sequencing was done on a sample of blood. CDR3 DNA sequence: TGTGCCAGCAGTCCGGAACAGCTAAAAGAGCAGTTCTTC. It is translated as CASSPEQLKEQFF. Filled out from reference TRBV28 and TRBJ2-1, the complete variable domain reads DVKVTQSSRYLVKRTGEKVFLECVQDMDHENMFWYRQDPGLGLRLIYFSYDVKMKEKGDIPEGYSVSREKKERFSLILESASTNQTSMYLCASSPEQLKEQFFGPGTRLTVL.